This T cell receptor (beta chain) came from a study of cytomegalovirus exposure and HLA in healthy donors. The study, taken as a whole, reports: As a later analysis revealed, most CMV-associated TCR beta chains appeared HLA-restricted.

Trimming removed 7 bases from V and 4 bases from J, with 16 bases in between. The CDR3 covers 14 residues. The germline V gene has CDR1 MGHDK and CDR2 SYGVNS. The PCR made use of 60 Vbeta and 13 Jbeta primers. The assay was immunoSEQ multiplex PCR, and TCRdb's table has in-frame clones only and misses some. The sample includes 95,000 to 150,000 clones, more than 60% seen only once; the top ten take about 1.6%. When sampled, the donors appeared nominally healthy, though they likely had unrecorded immune exposures. As regards this clone: What it binds is not known.

Sequencing input: PBMCs. The rearrangement uses TRBV25-1 and TRBJ1-2; D is uncertain. The TCR comes from a man aged 18 to 30 in good health and CMV-seronegative. The CDR3 coding sequence is TGTGCCAGCACTTCCGCCGGGTCCGGCTATGGCTACACCTTC. Translation gives CASTSAGSGYGYTF.